Included here is one T cell receptor beta chain sequence, with context. In the original processing: Reference gene primers were amplified, and this amplification served to estimate nucleated cell counts. Data came from immunoSEQ multiplex PCR; TCRdb stores just in-frame clones and leaves some out. D and trimming were read from the DNA, whereas the V and J calls and clone size are those reported in that table. The sample includes roughly 34,000 clones, 80% to 90% of them seen just once. This sample was taken from a study of blood T cell repertoires in COVID-19. About the research overall: Spain, Italy and the United States supplied samples that represented acute and convalescent COVID-19. T cells, B-cell-depleted T cells, or PBMCs supplied cDNA or gDNA.

This CDR3 is built from 14 residues. Per germline, CDR1 KGHSH and CDR2 LQKENI. Trimming pared 2 bases from V and 7 bases from J, leaving 11 bases between. What was sequenced was peripheral blood. This TCR was sampled from an elderly woman with active or convalescent COVID-19. This rearrangement joins TRBV18 to TRBJ1-4; D is unclear. CDR3 bases: TGTGCCAGCTCACCAGAAGTCAGCGGTGAAAAACTGTTTTTT. Translation: CASSPEVSGEKLFF.